This is a list of T cell receptor beta chains from one sample in a study of prognosis after radiotherapy for stage I lung cancer. TCRdb recomputed calls from the multiplex PCR reads with MiXCR, one row per CDR3 protein. The sample includes fewer than 25,000 distinct CDR3 sequences, around 40% of them seen just once. Specimen: PBMCs, collected before or after stereotactic body radiation therapy (not recorded which). The receptors were gathered from a donor aged 50 or older with non-small cell lung cancer. The CDR3 runs from the conserved cysteine through the conserved F or W. The D gene is left open where the match is weak. Size values are once, few and many counts, or a class for expanded clones, and some rows have none.

V	D	J	size	CDR3	DNA
TRBV30	TRBD1	TRBJ1-1	few	CAWMGTGLTEAFF	TGTGCCTGGATGGGGACAGGGCTAACTGAAGCTTTCTTT
TRBV9	-	TRBJ1-1	many	CASSPQGQNTEAFF	TGTGCCAGCAGCCCTCAGGGGCAGAACACTGAAGCTTTCTTT
TRBV6-5	-	TRBJ2-7	many	CASSYGLYEQYF	TGTGCCAGCAGTTACGGACTATACGAGCAGTACTTC
TRBV20-1	-	TRBJ2-2	-	CSARDSFSRYPARAGELFF	TGCAGTGCTAGAGATAGTTTTAGTCGCTACCCCGCCCGGGCCGGGGAGCTGTTTTTT
TRBV14	-	TRBJ1-2	many	CASSQEQGYFGYTF	TGTGCCAGCAGCCAAGAACAGGGATATTTTGGCTACACCTTC
TRBV7-9	-	TRBJ1-1	many	CASSLARSGTTEAFF	TGTGCCAGCAGCTTAGCGCGTTCAGGGACCACTGAAGCTTTCTTT
TRBV5-1	-	TRBJ1-4	many	CASSLGAGSTNEKLFF	TGCGCCAGCAGCTTGGGGGCAGGATCAACTAATGAAAAACTGTTTTTT
TRBV6-2/TRBV6-3	-	TRBJ2-7	many	CASTGGGGAIEQYF	TGTGCCAGCACGGGGGGAGGGGGCGCGATCGAGCAGTACTTC
TRBV6-1	-	TRBJ1-2	many	CASSDISGANYGYTF	TGTGCCAGCAGTGATATTTCAGGGGCTAACTATGGCTACACCTTC
TRBV28	-	TRBJ2-3	many	CASSFFSGQVTDTQYF	TGTGCCAGCAGTTTTTTTTCAGGGCAAGTCACAGATACGCAGTATTTT
TRBV6-5	-	TRBJ2-3	-	CSSSSGFNTQYF	TGTTCCAGCAGTTCGGGATTTAATACGCAGTATTTT
TRBV5-1	TRBD1	TRBJ1-2	-	CASSLRTGTNYCYTF	TGCGCCAGCAGCCTTCGGACAGGTACTAACTATTGCTACACCTTC
TRBV20-1	TRBD1	TRBJ1-4	many	CSARGSTGGDEKLFF	TGCAGTGCTAGGGGGTCGACAGGGGGCGATGAAAAACTGTTTTTT
TRBV7-2	-	TRBJ2-3	once	CASSLGWRTTDTQYF	TGTGCCAGCAGCTTAGGTTGGCGGACCACAGATACGCAGTATTTT
TRBV9	-	TRBJ2-6	many	CASSRTGANVLTF	TGTGCCAGCAGCCGGACAGGGGCCAACGTCCTGACTTTC
TRBV3-2	-	TRBJ1-3	many	CASSQDGTVRGRGYPIYF	TGTGCCAGCAGCCAAGATGGGACAGTCAGAGGTCGGGGCTACCCCATATATTTT
TRBV5-5	-	TRBJ1-1	many	CASSLFLGVNTEAFF	TGTGCCAGCAGCTTGTTTTTAGGGGTGAACACTGAAGCTTTCTTT
TRBV18	-	TRBJ1-1	-	CASSPPLGANTEAFF	TGTGCCAGCTCACCACCTCTGGGGGCGAACACTGAAGCTTTCTTT
TRBV3-1	TRBD1	TRBJ1-2	many	CASSQVSGTAFYGYTF	TGTGCCAGCAGCCAAGTATCGGGGACAGCGTTCTATGGCTACACCTTC
TRBV19	-	TRBJ1-1	-	CASSPPGRLNTEAFF	TGTGCCAGTAGTCCTCCCGGACGGCTGAACACTGAAGCTTTCTTT
TRBV7-3	TRBD2	TRBJ2-1	many	CASSLMGLAINEQFF	TGTGCCAGCAGCTTAATGGGACTAGCCATCAATGAGCAGTTCTTC
TRBV2	TRBD1	TRBJ1-5	many	CASQDRGRNQPQHF	TGTGCCAGCCAAGACAGGGGACGCAATCAGCCCCAGCATTTT
TRBV7-9	-	TRBJ1-6	-	CASSLGAGEHSPLHF	TGTGCCAGCAGCTTAGGTGCCGGGGAACATTCACCCCTCCACTTT
TRBV6-1	TRBD1	TRBJ1-5	many	CASSEQGDQPQHF	TGTGCCAGCAGTGAGCAGGGGGATCAGCCCCAGCATTTT
TRBV24-1	TRBD1	TRBJ1-5	many	CATSDRGPSQPQHF	TGTGCCACCAGTGACAGGGGGCCCAGTCAGCCCCAGCATTTT
TRBV20-1	-	TRBJ2-1	many	CSAKRGGVNEQFF	TGCAGTGCTAAACGGGGAGGAGTCAATGAGCAGTTCTTC
TRBV4-3	-	TRBJ2-7	many	CASSQGLRHEQYF	TGCGCCAGCAGCCAAGGTCTGCGCCACGAGCAGTACTTC